This T cell receptor (beta chain) was obtained from a study of blood T cell repertoires in COVID-19. Across the study: Samples taken during acute and convalescent COVID-19 were collected in the United States, Italy and Spain.

Profiling relied on immunoSEQ multiplex PCR, and the TCRdb table lists in-frame clones only, not all of them. The sample carries roughly 450,000 clones, about 90% recorded once. Living in 20 to 30 US areas, the participants were between about 18 and 100 years of age. V lost 3 bases and J 4 bases, leaving 10 bases between the germline ends. Germline CDR1 is SQVTM and CDR2 is ANQGSEA. This CDR3 is 13 amino acids long. The clonotype was recovered from a man younger than 35 who had recovered from COVID-19. The rearrangement uses TRBV29-1 and TRBJ2-1, with D unclear. The sample comprised PBMCs or T cells enriched from blood (not recorded which). As DNA, the CDR3 is TGCAGCGTTGACCCCCACACATACAATGAGCAGTTCTTC. It specifies CSVDPHTYNEQFF.